The T cell receptor beta chain under discussion was sequenced for a study of blood T cells in healthy people across ages. General study results and limits: Diversity estimates from one million T cells were considered underestimates. Roughly linear declines in TCR beta diversity per million T cells occurred with age.

PCR was performed a second time for roughly 7 to 12 cycles using a sample-barcoded 5' primer and a J-beta primer mix. TCRdb re-analysed the 5' RACE reads in MiXCR, keeping a single row per CDR3 protein. Of some 1.7 million distinct CDR3 sequences detected, roughly 28% appear once; the ten largest clones hold about 8%. This clonotype appeared a few times. The antigen is unknown. Sequenced: blood. The receptor was derived from a woman in her twenties or thirties in good health.

Here the CDR3 DNA reads TGTGCCAGCAGCTTGCGTGCGGGGGTGAACACCGGGGAGCTGTTTTTT. It codes for CASSLRAGVNTGELFF. The chain joins TRBV5-5 to TRBJ2-2, with 7 bases identical to TRBD2. Trimming removed 1 base from V and 1 base from J; junction bases left unmatched: 4. The CDR3 sequence is 16 residues long. The germline CDR1 and CDR2 sequences are SGHKS and YYEKEE (reference sequence).